This T cell receptor beta chain appears in the sequencing data of a study of shared clonotypes between healthy human individuals. Across the study: Plates per donor: three CD4 naive, three CD4 memory, two CD8 naive, one CD8 memory. Points from the study as a whole: Relative to clonotypes present in all four donors, those not shared had lower generation probabilities. A handful of donors shared around 5.1% of their naive CD4 clonotypes.

About this clone: What it binds is unknown.

This CDR3 is built from 13 residues. Trimming left V 5 bases short and J 2 bases short, with 9 bases between. CDR1 is MNHEY, CDR2 SVGAGI, per germline. It was into CD45RA+ naive and CD45RA-negative memory subsets that the CD4+ cells were split. Clones were sequenced by immunoSEQ multiplex PCR, and TCRdb holds only the in-frame ones, with some missing. The table shows some 2,100,000 clones, with almost 96% occurring only once. The sequenced sample consisted of naive CD4+ T cells sorted from blood. Subset: CD45RA+ positively selected. This receptor was identified in a man aged 18 to 30 in good health. The J gene is TRBJ1-2, the V gene TRBV6-5; D is perhaps TRBD1 (5 bases). The CDR3 region has the DNA TGTGCCAGCAGTGGGGACGGCAACTATGGCTACACCTTC. It yields the protein CASSGDGNYGYTF.